This T cell receptor (beta chain) was recorded in a study of T cell changes during pregnancy in multiple sclerosis. Profiled with immunoSEQ multiplex PCR; TCRdb holds only in-frame clones, not every one. The repertoire holds 32,000 or so clones, roughly 89% seen once, with over 4.5% in the top ten. The TCR comes from a female donor with multiple sclerosis, enrolled in a pregnancy study. The sample consisted of CD8+ T cells from peripheral blood mononuclear cells, taken in the first trimester of pregnancy.

CDR3 in amino acids: CSVAGQGALGNTIYF. For the CDR3, the DNA is TGCAGCGTTGCGGGACAGGGGGCCCTCGGAAACACCATATATTTT. The V and J genes are TRBV29-1 and TRBJ1-3, with 12 bases aligning to TRBD1. Germline V gene sequence: CDR1 SQVTM, CDR2 ANQGSEA. The trim removed 4 bases at V and 4 bases at J, leaving 5 bases unmatched. The CDR3 loop spans 15 amino acids. The whole variable domain, remainder taken from reference TRBV29-1 and TRBJ1-3, is SAVISQKPSRDICQRGTSLTIQCQVDSQVTMMFWYRQQPGQSLTLIATANQGSEATYESGFVIDKFPISRPNLTFSTLTVSNMSPEDSSIYLCSVAGQGALGNTIYFGEGSWLTVV.